The subject of this entry is one T cell receptor beta chain. The target antigen is unknown. PCR primers comprised 60 Vbeta and 13 Jbeta primers. Sequenced by immunoSEQ multiplex PCR; TCRdb stores in-frame clones only, minus some. The sample has about 130,000 clones; over 75% are singletons. Regarding donors, all were healthy bone marrow donors. The source of the sample is a study of cytomegalovirus exposure and HLA in healthy donors. Study-wide points: After further analysis at a later stage, 17,000 or so TCR beta sequences were associated with HLA alleles at 0.05 false discovery rate. TCR beta V segments were, for the most part, productive about 87% or about 30% of the time in an earlier analysis.

V was pared by 2 bases and J by 7 bases, with 15 bases between. The CDR3 sequence is 15 residues long. Germline V gene data show CDR1 as SGHTS and CDR2 as YDEGEE. This chain connects TRBV5-8 to TRBJ2-2; possible D gene TRBD1, 6 bases. The sequenced material came from PBMCs. This receptor was obtained from a woman in her thirties or forties in good health and CMV-seropositive. This chain's CDR3 is CASSLYRVFGGELFF. The CDR3 DNA is TGTGCCAGCAGCTTATACAGGGTTTTTGGCGGGGAGCTGTTTTTT.